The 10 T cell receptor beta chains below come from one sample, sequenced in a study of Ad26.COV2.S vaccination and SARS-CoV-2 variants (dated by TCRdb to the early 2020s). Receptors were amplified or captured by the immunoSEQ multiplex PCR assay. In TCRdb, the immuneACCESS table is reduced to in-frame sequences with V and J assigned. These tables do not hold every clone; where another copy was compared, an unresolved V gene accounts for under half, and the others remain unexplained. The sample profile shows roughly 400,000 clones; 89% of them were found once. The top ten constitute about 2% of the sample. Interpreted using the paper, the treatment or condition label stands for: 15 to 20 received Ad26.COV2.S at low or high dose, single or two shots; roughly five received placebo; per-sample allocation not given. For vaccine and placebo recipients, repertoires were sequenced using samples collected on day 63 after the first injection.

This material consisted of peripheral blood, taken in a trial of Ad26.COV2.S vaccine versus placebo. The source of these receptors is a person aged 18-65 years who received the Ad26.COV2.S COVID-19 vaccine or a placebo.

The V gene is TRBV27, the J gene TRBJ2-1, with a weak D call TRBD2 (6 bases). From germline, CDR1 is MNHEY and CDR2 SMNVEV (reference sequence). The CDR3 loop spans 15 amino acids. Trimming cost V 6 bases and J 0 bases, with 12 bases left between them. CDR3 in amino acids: CASSEDYSSYNEQFF. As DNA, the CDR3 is TGTGCCAGCAGCGAGGACTACAGCTCCTACAATGAGCAGTTCTTC.

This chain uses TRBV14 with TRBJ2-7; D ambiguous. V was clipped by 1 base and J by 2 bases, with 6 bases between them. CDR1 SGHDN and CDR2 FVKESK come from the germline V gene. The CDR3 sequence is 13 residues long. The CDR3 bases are TGTGCCAGCAGCCAAGGGCATGCCTACGAGCAGTACTTC. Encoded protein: CASSQGHAYEQYF. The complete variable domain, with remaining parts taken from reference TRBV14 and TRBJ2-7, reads EAGVTQFPSHSVIEKGQTVTLRCDPISGHDNLYWYRRVMGKEIKFLLHFVKESKQDESGMPNNRFLAERTGGTYSTLKVQPAELEDSGVYFCASSQGHAYEQYFGPGTRLTVT.

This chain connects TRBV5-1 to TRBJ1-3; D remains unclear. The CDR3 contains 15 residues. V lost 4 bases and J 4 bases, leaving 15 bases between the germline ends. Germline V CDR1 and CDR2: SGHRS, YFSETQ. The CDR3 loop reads CASSLTRTPGNTIYF. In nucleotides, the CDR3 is TGCGCCAGCAGCCTAACCCGGACGCCGGGAAACACCATATATTTT.

The CDR3 sequence: CASSFRGSSSYEQYF. CDR3 nucleotides: TGTGCCAGCAGCTTTAGGGGGTCCAGCTCCTACGAGCAGTACTTC. The chain uses TRBV7-9 and TRBJ2-7; maybe TRBD1 (6 bases). Trimming took off 3 bases at V and 0 bases at J, with 12 bases between the two ends. Germline V gene lookup returns CDR1 SEHNR and CDR2 FQNEAQ (reference sequence). CDR3 size: 15 residues.

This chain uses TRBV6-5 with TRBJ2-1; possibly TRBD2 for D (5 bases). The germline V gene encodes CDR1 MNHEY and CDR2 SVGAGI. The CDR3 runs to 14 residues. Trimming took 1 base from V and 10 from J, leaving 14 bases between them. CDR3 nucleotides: TGTGCCAGCAGTTACTGGAACAAGGGAGAGGAGCAGTTCTTC. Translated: CASSYWNKGEEQFF.

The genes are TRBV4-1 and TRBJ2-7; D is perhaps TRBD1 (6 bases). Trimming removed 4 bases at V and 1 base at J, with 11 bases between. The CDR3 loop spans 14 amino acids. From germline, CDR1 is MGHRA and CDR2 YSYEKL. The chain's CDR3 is CASSRDTLSYEQYF. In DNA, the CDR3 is TGCGCCAGCAGCCGGGACACACTATCCTACGAGCAGTACTTC.

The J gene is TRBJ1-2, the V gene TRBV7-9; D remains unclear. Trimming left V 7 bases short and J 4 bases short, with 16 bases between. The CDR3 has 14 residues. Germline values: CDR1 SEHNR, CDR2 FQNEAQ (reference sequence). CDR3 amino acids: CASNSLTTTYGYTF. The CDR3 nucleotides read TGTGCCAGCAATAGTTTGACAACTACCTATGGCTACACCTTC. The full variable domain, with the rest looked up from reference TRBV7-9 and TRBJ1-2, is DTGVSQNPRHKITKRGQNVTFRCDPISEHNRLYWYRQTLGQGPEFLTYFQNEAQLEKSRLLSDRFSAERPKGSFSTLEIQRTEQGDSAMYLCASNSLTTTYGYTFGSGTRLTVV.

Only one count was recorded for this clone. This CDR3 is CASSVDEGPNTEAFF. Written as DNA, the CDR3 is TGTGCCAGCAGCGTAGACGAGGGGCCGAACACTGAAGCTTTCTTT. The rearrangement uses TRBV9 and TRBJ1-1, with a possible D match to TRBD1 (5 bases). Germline CDR1 SGDLS, CDR2 YYNGEE. The CDR3 runs 15 residues. The V gene lost 0 bases and the J gene lost 1 base, with 10 bases spanning the gap. The full variable domain, its missing parts supplied by reference TRBV9 and TRBJ1-1, is DSGVTQTPKHLITATGQRVTLRCSPRSGDLSVYWYQQSLDQGLQFLIQYYNGEERAKGNILERFSAQQFPDLHSELNLSSLELGDSALYFCASSVDEGPNTEAFFGQGTRLTVV.

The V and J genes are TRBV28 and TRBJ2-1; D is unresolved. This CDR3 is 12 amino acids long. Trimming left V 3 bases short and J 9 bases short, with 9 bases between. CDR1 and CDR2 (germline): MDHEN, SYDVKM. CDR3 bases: TGTGCCAGCAGTTTCCTAGTAGGTGAGCAGTTCTTC. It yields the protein CASSFLVGEQFF.

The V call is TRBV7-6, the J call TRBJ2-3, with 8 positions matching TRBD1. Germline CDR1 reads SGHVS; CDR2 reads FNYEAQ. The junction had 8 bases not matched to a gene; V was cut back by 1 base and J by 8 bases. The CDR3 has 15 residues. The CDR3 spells CASSLGGQGAGTQYF. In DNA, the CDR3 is TGTGCCAGCAGCTTAGGAGGACAGGGCGCGGGTACGCAGTATTTT. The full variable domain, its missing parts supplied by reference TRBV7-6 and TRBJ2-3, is GAGVSQSPRYKVTKRGQDVALRCDPISGHVSLYWYRQALGQGPEFLTYFNYEAQQDKSGLPNDRFSAERPEGSISTLTIQRTEQRDSAMYRCASSLGGQGAGTQYFGPGTRLTVL.